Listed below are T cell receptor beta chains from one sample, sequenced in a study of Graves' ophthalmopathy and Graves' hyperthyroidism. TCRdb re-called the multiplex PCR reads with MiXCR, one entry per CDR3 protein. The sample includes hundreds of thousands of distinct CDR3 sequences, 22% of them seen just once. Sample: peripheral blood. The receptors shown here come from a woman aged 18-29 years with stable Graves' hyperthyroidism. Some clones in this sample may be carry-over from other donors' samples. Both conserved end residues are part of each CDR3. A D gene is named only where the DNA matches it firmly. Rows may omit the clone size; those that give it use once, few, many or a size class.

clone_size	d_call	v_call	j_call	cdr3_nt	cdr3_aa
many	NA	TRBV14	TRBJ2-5	TGTGCCAGCAGCCAAGATTGGGACGCAAAAGAGACCCAGTACTTC	CASSQDWDAKETQYF
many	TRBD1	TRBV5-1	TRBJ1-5	TGCGCCAGCAGACCGACAGGGGGCGGCAATCAGCCCCAGCATTTT	CASRPTGGGNQPQHF
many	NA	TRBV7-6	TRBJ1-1	TGTGCCAGCAGCTTATCTCAGGCGACGTTGAACACTGAAGCTTTCTTT	CASSLSQATLNTEAFF
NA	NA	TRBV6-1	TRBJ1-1	TGTGCCAGCAGTGTGAGATACAGTGACACTGAAGCTTTCTTT	CASSVRYSDTEAFF
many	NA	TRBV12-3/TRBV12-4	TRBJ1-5	TGTGCCAGCAGCCATGACATAAACATAAATCAGCCCCAGCATTTT	CASSHDININQPQHF
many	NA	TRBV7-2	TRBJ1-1	TGTGCCAGCAGCTTAGGCGAGGGCCCGAGGGCTTTCTTT	CASSLGEGPRAFF
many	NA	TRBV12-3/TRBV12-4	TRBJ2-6	TGTGCCAGCATCCCCGGGGGTGGGGGGACCGGGGCCAACGTCCTGACTTTC	CASIPGGGGTGANVLTF
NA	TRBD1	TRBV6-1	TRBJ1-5	TGTGCCAGCACCTACGGACAGGGGATTCAGCCCCAGCATTTT	CASTYGQGIQPQHF
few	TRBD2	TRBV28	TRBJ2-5	TGTGCCAGCAACCCAACGGGAGGCCACTACCAAGAGACCCAGTACTTC	CASNPTGGHYQETQYF
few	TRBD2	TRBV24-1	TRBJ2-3	TGTGCCACCAGTGATTTAGTTGGGGGGGAGAGAGATACGCAGTATTTT	CATSDLVGGERDTQYF
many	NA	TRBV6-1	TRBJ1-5	TGTGCCAGCAGTGCGCAGGGGAGGGGGTATCAGCCCCAGCATTTT	CASSAQGRGYQPQHF
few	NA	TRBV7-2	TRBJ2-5	TGTGCCAGCAGCCACCAGGGGGGTGCCGGGGAGACCCAGTACTTC	CASSHQGGAGETQYF
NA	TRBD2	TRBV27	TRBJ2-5	TGTGCCAGCAGCCGGGGGGGGACCCAGTACTTC	CASSRGGTQYF
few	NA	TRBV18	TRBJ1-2	TGTGCCAGCTCACCACCGACAAACTATGGCTACACCTTC	CASSPPTNYGYTF
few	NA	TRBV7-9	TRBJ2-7	TGTGCCAGCAGCTTAGCAGGCCAGCTACGGCTTTACTTC	CASSLAGQLRLYF
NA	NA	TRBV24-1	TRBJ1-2	TGTGCCACCAGTGACCCAGGGTATGGCTACACCTTC	CATSDPGYGYTF
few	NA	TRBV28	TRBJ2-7	TGTGCCAGCAGTTCCTCATTAGGGCAGGGGAGCGAGCAGTACTTC	CASSSSLGQGSEQYF
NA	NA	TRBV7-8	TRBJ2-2	TGTGCCAGCAGCTTAGAGTTTTCCTGGAACACCGGGGAGCTGTTTTTT	CASSLEFSWNTGELFF
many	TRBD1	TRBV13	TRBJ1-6	TGTGCCAGCAGCGACACAGGGGATGTAAATTCACCCCTCCACTTT	CASSDTGDVNSPLHF
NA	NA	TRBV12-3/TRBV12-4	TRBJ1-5	TGTGCCAGCACTAACTACAATCAGCCCCAGCATTTT	CASTNYNQPQHF
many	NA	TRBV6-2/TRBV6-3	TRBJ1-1	TGTGCCAGCAAAAACGGGGAAATGAACACTGAAGCTTTCTTT	CASKNGEMNTEAFF
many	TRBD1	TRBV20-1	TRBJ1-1	TGCAGTGCTACCCCAGGGGGAACGAGGTACACTGAAGCTTTCTTT	CSATPGGTRYTEAFF
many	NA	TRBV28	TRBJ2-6	TGTGCCAGCGGGGGAACTGGGGCCAACGTCCTGACTTTC	CASGGTGANVLTF
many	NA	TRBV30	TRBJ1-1	TGTGCCTGGAGTGTCGGTGGCACTGAAGCTTTCTTT	CAWSVGGTEAFF
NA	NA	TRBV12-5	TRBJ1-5	TGTGCTAGTTCGGGGGCCGTCGTACTTAGCAATCAGCCCCAGCATTTT	CASSGAVVLSNQPQHF
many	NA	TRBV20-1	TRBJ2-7	TGCAGTGCTAGAGCGGTGCAGCTACGGTACGAGCAGTACTTC	CSARAVQLRYEQYF
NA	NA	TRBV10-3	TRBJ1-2	TGTGCCATCAGTGAGTCGACCGGGATCTATGGCTACACCTTC	CAISESTGIYGYTF
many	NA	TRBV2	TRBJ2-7	TGTGCCAGCGCTGAGCGGGTCTCCTACGAGCAGTACTTC	CASAERVSYEQYF